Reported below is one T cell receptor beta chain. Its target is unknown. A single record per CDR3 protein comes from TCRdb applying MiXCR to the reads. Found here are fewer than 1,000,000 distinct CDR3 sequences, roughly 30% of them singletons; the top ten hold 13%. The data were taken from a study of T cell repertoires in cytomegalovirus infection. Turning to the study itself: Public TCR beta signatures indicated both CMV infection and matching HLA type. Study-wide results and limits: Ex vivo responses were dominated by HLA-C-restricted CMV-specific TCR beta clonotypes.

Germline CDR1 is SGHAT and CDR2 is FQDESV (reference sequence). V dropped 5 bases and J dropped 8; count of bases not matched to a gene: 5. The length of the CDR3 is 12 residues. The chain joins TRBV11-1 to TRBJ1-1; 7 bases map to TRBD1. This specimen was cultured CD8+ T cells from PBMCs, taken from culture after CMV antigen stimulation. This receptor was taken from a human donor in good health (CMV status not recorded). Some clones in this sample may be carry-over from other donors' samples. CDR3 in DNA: TGTGCCAGCAGCCCCGGACAGGAGGAAGCTTTCTTT. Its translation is CASSPGQEEAFF.